This T cell receptor beta chain was sequenced for a study of blood T cell repertoires in COVID-19. Libraries were prepared by immunoSEQ multiplex PCR; TCRdb keeps only in-frame clonotypes and omits some of them. The repertoire holds nearly 250,000 clones, with about 82% as singletons. CDR3 length: 15 amino acids. V lost 4 bases and J lost 4, with 17 bases in between. In germline, CDR1 is SGDLS, CDR2 YYNGEE. The TCR comes from a woman between 50 and 59 years old who had recovered from COVID-19. The V and J genes are TRBV9 and TRBJ1-1; the D gene is possibly TRBD1 (5 bases). Sequencing used PBMCs or T cells enriched from blood (not recorded which). This CDR3 is CASSPGTGVRTEAFF. CDR3 nucleotide sequence: TGTGCCAGCAGCCCCGGGACTGGGGTGCGCACTGAAGCTTTCTTT.